What follows describes a single T cell receptor (beta chain). Here immunoSEQ multiplex PCR was the method, and the copy in TCRdb shows in-frame clones only, minus some. This sample has over 35,000 clones, with approximately 85% found just once. CDR3 length: 13 amino acids. Germline values: CDR1 MNHEY, CDR2 SVGAGI. The junction had 4 bases not matched to a gene; V was cut back by 6 bases and J by 2 bases. Seattle enrolled patients during active infection and tracked them longitudinally. The source of the sample is a study of blood T cell repertoires in COVID-19. Study background: From the United States, Italy and Spain came samples of acute and convalescent COVID-19. Nucleic acid was either cDNA or gDNA, and it came from T cells, B-cell-depleted T cells, or PBMCs.

This chain joins TRBV6-5 and TRBJ2-7, with 7 positions matching TRBD1. This receptor was obtained from a woman at least 80 years old with COVID-19, enrolled during active disease. Sequencing used peripheral blood. CDR3 sequence: CASSGDRAYEQYF. CDR3 bases: TGTGCCAGCAGCGGGGACAGAGCCTACGAGCAGTACTTC.